The clone carrying this T cell receptor (beta chain) is categorized as large. The antigen remains undetermined. The entry originates in a study of T cell repertoires in ileal Crohn's disease. Across the study: Surgery for a complication: stricturing in about 61%, penetrating in 39%. Thiopurines (11) or anti-TNF agents (approximately 20) were given postoperatively to about half. Study observations and caveats: Clonality above 26.8% at surgery always came with endoscopic recurrence.

Per sample, roughly 530 nanograms of biopsy DNA were TCRB immunosequenced. Data came from immunoSEQ multiplex PCR; TCRdb stores just in-frame clones and leaves some out. Of 2,400 or so clones listed, roughly four fifths are singletons. Germline V gene lookup returns CDR1 MNHEY and CDR2 SVGAGI. The CDR3 totals 15 residues. V was trimmed by 6 bases and J by 0 bases, leaving 14 bases between them. The clonotype comes from an adult with Crohn's disease. The sample was ileal tissue. The chain couples TRBV6-5 to TRBJ1-1; D is undetermined. Written as DNA, the CDR3 is TGTGCCAGCAGAAATGGCGGAATCATGAACACTGAAGCTTTCTTT. Translation gives CASRNGGIMNTEAFF.